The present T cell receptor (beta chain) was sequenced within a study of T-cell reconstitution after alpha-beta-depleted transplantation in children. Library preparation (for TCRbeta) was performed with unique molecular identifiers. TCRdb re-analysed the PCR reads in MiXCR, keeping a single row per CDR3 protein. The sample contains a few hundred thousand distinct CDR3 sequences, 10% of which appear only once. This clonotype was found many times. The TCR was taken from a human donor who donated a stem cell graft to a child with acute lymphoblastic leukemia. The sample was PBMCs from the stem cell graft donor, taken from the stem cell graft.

CDR3 in amino acids: CASSIGGGETQYF. The CDR3 nucleotides read TGTGCCAGCAGTATAGGGGGCGGTGAGACCCAGTACTTC. The J gene is TRBJ2-5, the V gene TRBV25-1; 7 positions agree with TRBD1. V lost 5 bases, J lost 5 bases, and 5 bases stayed unmatched. The CDR3 is 13 amino acids. Germline V gene lookup returns CDR1 MGHDK and CDR2 SYGVNS.